These 9 T cell receptor beta chains came from one sample sequenced in a study of T-cell reconstitution after alpha-beta-depleted transplantation in children. A TCRbeta library incorporating unique molecular identifiers was prepared. In TCRdb, the PCR reads were re-called with MiXCR into one record per CDR3 protein. Among some 340,000 distinct CDR3 sequences listed, approximately 10% were seen once. Sequenced material: PBMCs from the stem cell graft donor, taken from the stem cell graft. All receptors come from a human donor who donated a stem cell graft to a child with acute lymphoblastic leukemia.

V gene TRBV3-1 combines with J gene TRBJ2-7, with TRBD1 identical over 9 bases. The J segment lost 4 bases and the V segment lost 4 bases, leaving 14 bases of the junction unmatched. Germline V lookup: CDR1 LGHDT, CDR2 YNNKEL (reference sequence). The CDR3 runs to 17 residues. The chain's CDR3 is CASSPVYPGQGRYEQYF. CDR3 in DNA: TGTGCCAGCAGCCCAGTATACCCGGGACAGGGAAGATACGAGCAGTACTTC.

This clonotype has just a few counts. The genes are TRBV5-1 and TRBJ2-7, with 12 bases aligning to TRBD1. After removal of 4 bases from V and 2 bases from J, the junction contained 4 bases not matched to a gene. The CDR3 runs 15 residues. The germline gives CDR1 SGHRS, CDR2 YFSETQ. The CDR3, as DNA: TGCGCCAGCAGCCCCGGGACAGGGGGCACCTACGAGCAGTACTTC. This encodes CASSPGTGGTYEQYF.

A few counts support this clonotype. The chain carries TRBV6-1 and TRBJ1-1, with D hard to call. Germline values: CDR1 MNHNS, CDR2 SASEGT. This CDR3 has 12 residues. V lost 7 bases to trimming and J lost 5 bases, with 11 bases between them. CDR3 in DNA: TGTGCCAGCATCCCCAGTGGGACTGAAGCTTTCTTT. Residues: CASIPSGTEAFF.

A few counts support this clonotype. V is TRBV9 and J is TRBJ2-7, with D possibly TRBD2 on 5 matching bases. This CDR3 has 14 amino acids. V lost 3 bases, J lost 2 bases, and 12 bases lay in between. CDR1 SGDLS and CDR2 YYNGEE come from the germline V gene. The CDR3 DNA reads as TGTGCCAGCAGCGCCCGGACTCCTACCTACGAGCAGTACTTC. Translation: CASSARTPTYEQYF.

This clonotype was picked up a small number of times. The chain combines TRBV5-1 with TRBJ2-3, with D possibly matching TRBD2 (6 bases). CDR3 size: 18 residues. The germline CDR1 and CDR2 sequences are SGHRS and YFSETQ. The V end was cut by 3 bases, the J end by 0 bases, with 20 bases between. CDR3 DNA sequence: TGCGCCAGCAGCTCGCCCCTTGAGGGAGGTCCTAGCACAGATACGCAGTATTTT. It yields the protein CASSSPLEGGPSTDTQYF. Drawing the rest from reference TRBV5-1 and TRBJ2-3, the complete variable domain is KAGVTQTPRYLIKTRGQQVTLSCSPISGHRSVSWYQQTPGQGLQFLFEYFSETQRNKGNFPGRFSGRQFSNSRSEMNVSTLELGDSALYLCASSSPLEGGPSTDTQYFGPGTRLTVL.

This clonotype appeared a few times. The chain uses TRBV12-3 or TRBV12-4 and TRBJ1-2, with TRBD1 as a possible D gene (6 bases). Trimming took off 4 bases at V and 1 base at J, with 13 bases between the two ends. This CDR3 contains 15 residues. The CDR3 loop reads CASSSEQGINYGYTF. DNA of the CDR3: TGTGCCAGCAGTTCCGAACAGGGAATTAACTATGGCTACACCTTC.

This chain links TRBV24-1 with TRBJ2-3; 8 nucleotides line up with TRBD1. There are 17 residues in the CDR3. CDR1 and CDR2 (germline): KGHDR, SFDVKD. The J segment lost 6 bases and the V segment lost 2 bases, leaving 12 bases of the junction unmatched. In DNA, the CDR3 is TGTGCCACCAGTGATTCCTCGGACCGGGGACAGGTGGATACGCAGTATTTT. The encoded protein is CATSDSSDRGQVDTQYF.

This clonotype came up many times. This rearrangement joins TRBV12-3 or TRBV12-4 to TRBJ1-4; 10 bases line up with TRBD1. CDR3 length: 13 amino acids. V lost 6 bases and J lost 8; bases outside the gene matches: 3. The CDR3 reads CASSRTGGEKLFF. The CDR3 coding sequence is TGTGCCAGCAGCCGGACAGGGGGGGAAAAACTGTTTTTT.

The V call is TRBV12-3 or TRBV12-4, the J call TRBJ1-2; the match to TRBD1 covers 9 bases. V dropped 6 bases and J dropped 8; count of bases not matched to a gene: 10. The length of the CDR3 is 14 residues. The CDR3 here is CASRTGGAPGGYTF. CDR3 DNA: TGTGCCAGCAGAACAGGGGGCGCCCCAGGAGGCTACACCTTC.